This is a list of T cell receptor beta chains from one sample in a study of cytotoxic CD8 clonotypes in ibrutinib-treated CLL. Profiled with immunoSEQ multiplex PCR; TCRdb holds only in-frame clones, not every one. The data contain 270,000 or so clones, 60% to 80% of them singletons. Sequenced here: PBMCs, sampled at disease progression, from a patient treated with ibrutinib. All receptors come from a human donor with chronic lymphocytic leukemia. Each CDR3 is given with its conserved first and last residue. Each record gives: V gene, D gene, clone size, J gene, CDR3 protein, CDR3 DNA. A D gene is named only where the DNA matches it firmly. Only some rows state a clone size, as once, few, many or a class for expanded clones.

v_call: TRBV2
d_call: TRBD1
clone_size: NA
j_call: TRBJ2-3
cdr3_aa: CASSQDRPFTDTQYF
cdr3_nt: TGTGCCAGCAGTCAGGACAGGCCCTTCACAGATACGCAGTATTTT

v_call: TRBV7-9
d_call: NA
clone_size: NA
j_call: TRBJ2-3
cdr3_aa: CANRYVGTFTDTQYF
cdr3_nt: TGTGCCAATCGGTATGTCGGGACTTTCACAGATACGCAGTATTTT

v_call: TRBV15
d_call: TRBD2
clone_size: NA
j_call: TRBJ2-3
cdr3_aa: CATSRSWGLAGSTDTQYF
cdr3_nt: TGTGCCACCAGCAGATCCTGGGGACTAGCGGGGAGCACAGATACGCAGTATTTT

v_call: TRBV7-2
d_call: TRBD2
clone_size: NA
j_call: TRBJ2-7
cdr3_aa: CASSPRGGYEQYF
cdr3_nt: TGTGCCAGCAGCCCTCGGGGGGGTTACGAGCAGTACTTC

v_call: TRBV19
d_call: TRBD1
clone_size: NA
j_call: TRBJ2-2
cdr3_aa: CASSGQGDTGELFF
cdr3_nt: TGTGCCAGTAGTGGACAGGGGGACACCGGGGAGCTGTTTTTT

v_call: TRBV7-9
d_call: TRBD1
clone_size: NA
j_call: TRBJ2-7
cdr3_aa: CASSLGGQGFHEQYF
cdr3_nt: TGTGCCAGCAGCTTAGGGGGACAGGGGTTCCACGAGCAGTACTTC

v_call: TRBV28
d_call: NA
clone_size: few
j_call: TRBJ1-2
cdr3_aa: CASTNPYGYTF
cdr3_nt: TGTGCCAGCACCAATCCTTATGGCTACACCTTC

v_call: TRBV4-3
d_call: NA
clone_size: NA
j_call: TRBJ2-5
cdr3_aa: CASSQVLDLTQYF
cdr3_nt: TGCGCCAGCAGCCAAGTACTCGATCTGACCCAGTACTTC

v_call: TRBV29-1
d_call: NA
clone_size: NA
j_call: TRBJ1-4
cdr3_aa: CSVPRDEKLFF
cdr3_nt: TGCAGCGTTCCCCGGGATGAAAAACTGTTTTTT

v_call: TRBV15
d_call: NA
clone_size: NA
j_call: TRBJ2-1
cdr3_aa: CATSRAGRPNDEQFF
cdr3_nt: TGTGCCACCAGCAGAGCGGGACGCCCCAACGATGAGCAGTTCTTC

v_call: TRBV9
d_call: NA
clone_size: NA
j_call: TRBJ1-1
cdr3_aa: CASSVRLNTEAFF
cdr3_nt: TGTGCCAGCAGCGTACGACTTAACACTGAAGCTTTCTTT

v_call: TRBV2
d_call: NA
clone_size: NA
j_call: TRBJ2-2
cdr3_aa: CASSEWGRRDTGELFF
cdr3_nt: TGTGCCAGCAGTGAATGGGGCAGGCGGGACACCGGGGAGCTGTTTTTT

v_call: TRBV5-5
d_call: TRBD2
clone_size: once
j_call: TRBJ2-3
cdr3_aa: CASSFLAGVGPDTQYF
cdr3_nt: TGTGCCAGCAGCTTCCTAGCGGGAGTCGGTCCAGATACGCAGTATTTT

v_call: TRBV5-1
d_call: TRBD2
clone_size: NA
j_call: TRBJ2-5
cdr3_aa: CASSPFSPAGAQETQYF
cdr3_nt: TGCGCCAGCAGCCCGTTTTCCCCAGCGGGGGCCCAAGAGACCCAGTACTTC

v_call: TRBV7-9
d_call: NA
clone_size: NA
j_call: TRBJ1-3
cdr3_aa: CASSLFNLVSGNTIYF
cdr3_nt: TGTGCCAGCAGCTTATTCAACCTGGTCTCTGGAAACACCATATATTTT

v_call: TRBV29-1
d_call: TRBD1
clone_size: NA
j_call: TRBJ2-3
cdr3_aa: CSVPGTGHGTDTQYF
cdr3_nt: TGCAGCGTGCCCGGGACAGGACATGGCACAGATACGCAGTATTTT

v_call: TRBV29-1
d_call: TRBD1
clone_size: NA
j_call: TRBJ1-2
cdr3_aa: CSVNGRTGGYGYTF
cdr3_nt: TGCAGCGTTAATGGGAGGACAGGGGGCTATGGCTACACCTTC

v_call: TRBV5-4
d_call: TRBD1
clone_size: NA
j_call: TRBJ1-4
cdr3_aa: CASSQGQGGNEKLFF
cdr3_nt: TGTGCCAGCAGCCAGGGACAGGGTGGTAATGAAAAACTGTTTTTT

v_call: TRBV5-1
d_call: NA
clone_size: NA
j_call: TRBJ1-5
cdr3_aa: CASSNGQTNQPQHF
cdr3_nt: TGCGCCAGCAGCAATGGACAGACCAATCAGCCCCAGCATTTT

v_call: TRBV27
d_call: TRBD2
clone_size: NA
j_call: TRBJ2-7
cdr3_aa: CASSSLGSGTYEQYF
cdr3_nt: TGTGCCAGCAGCTCCCTAGGTAGCGGGACCTACGAGCAGTACTTC

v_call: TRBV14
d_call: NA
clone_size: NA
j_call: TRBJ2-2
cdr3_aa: CASSQRGQLWAGELFF
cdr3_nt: TGTGCCAGCAGCCAACGGGGACAACTGTGGGCGGGGGAGCTGTTTTTT

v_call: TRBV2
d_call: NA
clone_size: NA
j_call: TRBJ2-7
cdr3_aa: CASSGPGGSYEQYF
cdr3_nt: TGTGCCAGCAGTGGACCAGGCGGCTCCTACGAGCAGTACTTC

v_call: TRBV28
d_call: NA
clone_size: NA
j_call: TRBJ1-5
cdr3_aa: CASSLGGVGSQPQHF
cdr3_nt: TGTGCCAGCAGTTTAGGGGGAGTGGGTTCTCAGCCCCAGCATTTT

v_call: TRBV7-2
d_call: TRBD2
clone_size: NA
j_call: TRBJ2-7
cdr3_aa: CASSLGRGGYEQYF
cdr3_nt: TGTGCCAGCAGCTTAGGTCGGGGGGGCTACGAGCAGTACTTC

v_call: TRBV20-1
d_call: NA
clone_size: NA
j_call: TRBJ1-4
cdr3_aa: CSARDDEKLFF
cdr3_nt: TGCAGTGCTAGAGATGACGAAAAACTGTTTTTT

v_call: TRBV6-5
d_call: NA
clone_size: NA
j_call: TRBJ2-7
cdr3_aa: CASSSGPADGNYEQYF
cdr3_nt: TGTGCCAGCAGTTCCGGTCCCGCGGACGGAAACTACGAGCAGTACTTC

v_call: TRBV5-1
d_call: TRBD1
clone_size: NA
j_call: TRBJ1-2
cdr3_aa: CASSLDDRGAYGYTF
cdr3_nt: TGCGCCAGCAGCTTGGACGACAGGGGGGCTTATGGCTACACCTTC

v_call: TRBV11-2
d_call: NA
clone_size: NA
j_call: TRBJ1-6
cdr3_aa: CASSQGSYNSPLHF
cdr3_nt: TGTGCCAGCAGCCAGGGCTCCTATAATTCACCCCTCCACTTT

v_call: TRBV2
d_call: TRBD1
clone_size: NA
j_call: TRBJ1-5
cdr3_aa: CASSEESLLGGGESNQPQHF
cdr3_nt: TGTGCCAGCAGTGAAGAATCCCTCTTGGGAGGGGGCGAGAGCAATCAGCCCCAGCATTTT

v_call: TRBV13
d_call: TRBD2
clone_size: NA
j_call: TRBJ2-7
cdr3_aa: CASSPPSGTYEQYF
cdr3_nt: TGTGCCAGCAGCCCCCCAAGCGGGACCTACGAGCAGTACTTC

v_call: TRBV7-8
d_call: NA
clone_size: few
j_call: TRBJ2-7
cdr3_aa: CASSEGVRAAYEQYF
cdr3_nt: TGTGCCAGCAGCGAAGGGGTGAGGGCAGCCTACGAGCAGTACTTC

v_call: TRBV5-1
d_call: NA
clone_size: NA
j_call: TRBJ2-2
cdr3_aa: CASSRVTGELFF
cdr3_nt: TGCGCCAGCAGCAGGGTCACCGGGGAGCTGTTTTTT

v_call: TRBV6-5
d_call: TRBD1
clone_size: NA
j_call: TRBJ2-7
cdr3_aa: CASSSGQGLSYEQYF
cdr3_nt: TGTGCCAGCAGTTCTGGACAGGGCCTCTCCTACGAGCAGTACTTC

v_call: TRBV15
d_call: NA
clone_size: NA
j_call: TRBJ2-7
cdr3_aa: CATSTVPGHYEQYF
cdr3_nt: TGTGCCACCAGCACGGTACCCGGGCACTACGAGCAGTACTTC

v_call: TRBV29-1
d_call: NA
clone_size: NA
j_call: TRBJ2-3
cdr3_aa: CSARTTGVYTDTQYF
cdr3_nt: TGCAGCGCCCGAACGACCGGGGTTTACACAGATACGCAGTATTTT

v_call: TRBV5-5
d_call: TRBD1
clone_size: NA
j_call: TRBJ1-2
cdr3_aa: CASSESGTGFGYGYTF
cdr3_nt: TGTGCCAGCAGCGAATCCGGGACAGGGTTCGGCTATGGCTACACCTTC

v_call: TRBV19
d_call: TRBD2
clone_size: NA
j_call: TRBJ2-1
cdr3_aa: CASGIGLAGAGEQFF
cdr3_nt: TGTGCCAGTGGAATAGGACTAGCGGGAGCGGGTGAGCAGTTCTTC

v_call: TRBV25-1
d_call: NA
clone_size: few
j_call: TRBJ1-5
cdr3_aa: CARCAGMSGVNQPQHF
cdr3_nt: TGTGCCAGGTGCGCAGGGATGTCCGGGGTCAATCAGCCCCAGCATTTT

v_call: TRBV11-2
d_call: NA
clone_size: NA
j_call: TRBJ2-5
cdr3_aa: CASAQGPYQETQYF
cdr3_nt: TGTGCCAGCGCCCAGGGGCCCTACCAAGAGACCCAGTACTTC

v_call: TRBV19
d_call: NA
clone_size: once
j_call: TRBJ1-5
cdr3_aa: CASSRQGNQPQHF
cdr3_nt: TGTGCCAGTAGTCGACAGGGCAATCAGCCCCAGCATTTT

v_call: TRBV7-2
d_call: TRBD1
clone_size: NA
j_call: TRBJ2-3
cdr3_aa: CASSSLRDRGSDTQYF
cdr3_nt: TGTGCCAGCAGCTCACTCCGGGACAGGGGATCAGATACGCAGTATTTT

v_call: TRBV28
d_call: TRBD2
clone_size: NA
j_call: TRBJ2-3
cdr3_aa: CASTSPGGTSGRDTQYF
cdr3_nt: TGTGCCAGCACCTCCCCTGGCGGGACTAGCGGGAGAGATACGCAGTATTTT

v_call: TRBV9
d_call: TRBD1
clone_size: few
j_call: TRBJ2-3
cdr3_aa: CASSDRARTDTQYF
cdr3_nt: TGTGCCAGTTCCGACAGGGCTCGCACAGATACGCAGTATTTT

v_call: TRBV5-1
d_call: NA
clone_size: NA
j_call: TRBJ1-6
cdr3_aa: CASNPGSTDNSPLHF
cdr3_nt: TGCGCCAGCAACCCGGGATCTACTGACAATTCACCCCTCCACTTT

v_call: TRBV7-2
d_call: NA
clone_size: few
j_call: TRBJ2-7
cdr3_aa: CASSLFARSYEQYF
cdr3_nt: TGTGCCAGCAGCTTATTTGCCCGCTCCTACGAGCAGTACTTC

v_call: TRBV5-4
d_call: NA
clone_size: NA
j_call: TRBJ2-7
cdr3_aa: CASSLGMGSNYEQYF
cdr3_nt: TGTGCCAGCAGCTTGGGGATGGGTAGCAACTACGAGCAGTACTTC

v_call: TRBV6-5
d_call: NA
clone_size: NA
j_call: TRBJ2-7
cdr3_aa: CASSPSGFYEQYF
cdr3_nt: TGTGCCAGCAGTCCTTCAGGCTTCTACGAGCAGTACTTC

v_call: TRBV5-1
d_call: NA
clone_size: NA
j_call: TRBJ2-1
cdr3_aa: CASSYTYNEQFF
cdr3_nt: TGCGCCAGCAGCTATACTTACAATGAGCAGTTCTTC

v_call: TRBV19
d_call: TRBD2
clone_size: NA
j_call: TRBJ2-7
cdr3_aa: CASSRLAGGVYEQYF
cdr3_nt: TGTGCCAGTAGTAGACTAGCGGGAGGCGTCTACGAGCAGTACTTC

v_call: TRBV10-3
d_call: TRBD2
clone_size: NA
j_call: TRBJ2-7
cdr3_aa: CAISGTSGILYEQYF
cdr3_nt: TGTGCCATCAGTGGGACTAGCGGGATCTTATACGAGCAGTACTTC

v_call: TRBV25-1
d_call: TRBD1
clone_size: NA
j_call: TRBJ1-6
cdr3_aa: CASSKSTGTGVHNSPLHF
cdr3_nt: TGTGCCAGCAGCAAAAGTACCGGGACAGGGGTCCATAATTCACCCCTCCACTTT

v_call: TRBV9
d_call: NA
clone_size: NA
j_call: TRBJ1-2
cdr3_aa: CASSVASRGGYTF
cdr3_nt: TGTGCCAGCAGCGTAGCAAGCAGGGGTGGCTACACCTTC

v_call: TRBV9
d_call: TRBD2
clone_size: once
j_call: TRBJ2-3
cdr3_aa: CASSVDPDLAGGLDTQYF
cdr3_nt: TGTGCCAGCAGCGTAGATCCCGACCTAGCGGGGGGGCTAGATACGCAGTATTTT

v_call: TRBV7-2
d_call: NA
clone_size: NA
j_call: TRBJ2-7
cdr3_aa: CASSLASTRGEQYF
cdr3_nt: TGTGCCAGCAGCTTAGCATCCACTAGGGGGGAGCAGTACTTC

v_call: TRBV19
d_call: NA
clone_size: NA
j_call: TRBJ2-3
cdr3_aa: CASSPLERADTQYF
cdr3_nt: TGTGCCAGTAGCCCTCTAGAGAGGGCTGATACGCAGTATTTT

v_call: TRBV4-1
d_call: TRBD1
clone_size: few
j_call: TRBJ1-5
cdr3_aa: CASSPGTGSNQPQHF
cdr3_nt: TGCGCCAGCAGCCCAGGGACAGGGAGCAATCAGCCCCAGCATTTT

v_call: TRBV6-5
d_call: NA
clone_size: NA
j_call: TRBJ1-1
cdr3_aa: CASSYVRGRMNTEAFF
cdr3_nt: TGTGCCAGCAGTTACGTACGGGGCAGAATGAACACTGAAGCTTTCTTT

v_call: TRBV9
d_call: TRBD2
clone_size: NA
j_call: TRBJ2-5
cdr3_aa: CASSTSRGGPMRYQETQYF
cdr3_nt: TGTGCCAGCAGCACATCCCGGGGGGGACCGATGAGGTACCAAGAGACCCAGTACTTC

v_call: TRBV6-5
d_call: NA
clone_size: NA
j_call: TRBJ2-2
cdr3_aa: CASSYNTGELFF
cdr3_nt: TGTGCCAGCAGTTATAACACCGGGGAGCTGTTTTTT

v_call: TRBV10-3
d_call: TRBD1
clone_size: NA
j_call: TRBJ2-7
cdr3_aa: CAIRSTGQFGLEQYF
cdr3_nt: TGTGCCATCAGATCCACGGGACAGTTTGGGCTCGAGCAGTACTTC